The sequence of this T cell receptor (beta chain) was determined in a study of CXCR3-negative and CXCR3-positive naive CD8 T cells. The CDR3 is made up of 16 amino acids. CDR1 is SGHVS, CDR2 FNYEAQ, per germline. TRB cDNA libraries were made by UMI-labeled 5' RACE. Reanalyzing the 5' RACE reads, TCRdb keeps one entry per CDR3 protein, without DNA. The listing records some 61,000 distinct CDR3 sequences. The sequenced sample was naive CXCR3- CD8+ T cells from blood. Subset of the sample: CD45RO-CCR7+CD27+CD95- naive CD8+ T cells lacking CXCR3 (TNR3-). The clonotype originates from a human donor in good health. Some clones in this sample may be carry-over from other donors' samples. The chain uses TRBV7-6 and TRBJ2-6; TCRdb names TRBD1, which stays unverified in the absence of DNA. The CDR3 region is CASSRRTGSGANVLTF.